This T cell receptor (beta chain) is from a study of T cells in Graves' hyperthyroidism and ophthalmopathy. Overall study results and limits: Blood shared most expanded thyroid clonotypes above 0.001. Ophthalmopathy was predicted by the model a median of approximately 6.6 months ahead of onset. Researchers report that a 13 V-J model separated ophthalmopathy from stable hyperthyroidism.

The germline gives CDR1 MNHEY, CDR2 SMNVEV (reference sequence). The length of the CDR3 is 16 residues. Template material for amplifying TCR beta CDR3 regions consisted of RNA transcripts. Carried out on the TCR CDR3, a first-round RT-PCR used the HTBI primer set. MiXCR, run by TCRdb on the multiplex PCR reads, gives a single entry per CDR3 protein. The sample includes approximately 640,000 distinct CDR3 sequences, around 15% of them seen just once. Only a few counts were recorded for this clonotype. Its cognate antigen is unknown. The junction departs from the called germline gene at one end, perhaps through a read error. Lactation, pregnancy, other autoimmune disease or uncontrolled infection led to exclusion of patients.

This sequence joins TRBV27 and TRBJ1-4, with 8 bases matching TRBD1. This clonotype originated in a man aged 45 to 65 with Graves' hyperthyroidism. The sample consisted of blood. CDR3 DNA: TGTACCAGCAGTGACCAGGACAGGGAATGGAATGAAAAACTGTTTTTT. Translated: CTSSDQDREWNEKLFF.